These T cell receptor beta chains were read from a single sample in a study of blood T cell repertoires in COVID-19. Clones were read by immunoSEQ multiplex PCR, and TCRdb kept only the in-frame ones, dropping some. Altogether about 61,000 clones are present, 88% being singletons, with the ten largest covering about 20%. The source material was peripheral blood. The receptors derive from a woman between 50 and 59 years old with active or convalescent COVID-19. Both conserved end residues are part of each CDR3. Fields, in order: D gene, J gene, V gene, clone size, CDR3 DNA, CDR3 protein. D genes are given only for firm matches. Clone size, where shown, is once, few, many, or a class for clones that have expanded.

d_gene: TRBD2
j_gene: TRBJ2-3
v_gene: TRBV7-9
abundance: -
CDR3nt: TGTGCCAGCCTGAGTGGGCTAGCGGGCCGCGGTACGCAGTATTTT
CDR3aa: CASLSGLAGRGTQYF

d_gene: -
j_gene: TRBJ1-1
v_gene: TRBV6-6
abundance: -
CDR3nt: TGTGCCAGCAGCGGTAACACTGAAGCTTTCTTT
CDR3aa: CASSGNTEAFF

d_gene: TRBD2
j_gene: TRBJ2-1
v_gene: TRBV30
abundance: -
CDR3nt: TGTGCCTGGAGTACTAGCGGGAGTCGGAATGAGCAGTTCTTC
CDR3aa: CAWSTSGSRNEQFF

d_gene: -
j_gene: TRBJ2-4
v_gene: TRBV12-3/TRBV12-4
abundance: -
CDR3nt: TGTGCCAGCAGTCCCGGAGACATTCAGTACTTC
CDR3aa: CASSPGDIQYF

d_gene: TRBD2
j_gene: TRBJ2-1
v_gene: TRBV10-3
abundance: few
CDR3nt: TGTGCCATCAGTGAGTCGGGACTAGGCGCCAATGAGCAGTTCTTC
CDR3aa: CAISESGLGANEQFF

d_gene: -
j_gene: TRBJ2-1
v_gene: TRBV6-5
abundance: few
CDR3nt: TGTGCCAGCAGGGGGGGTAGCATCGTTCACAATGAGCAGTTCTTC
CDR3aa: CASRGGSIVHNEQFF

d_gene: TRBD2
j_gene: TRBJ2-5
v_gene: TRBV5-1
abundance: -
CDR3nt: TGCGCCAGCAGCTTGGGCGGGGGTAAAGAGACCCAGTACTTC
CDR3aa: CASSLGGGKETQYF

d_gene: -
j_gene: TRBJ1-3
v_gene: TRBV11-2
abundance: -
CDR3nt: TGTGCCAGCAGCTTATATCAGGGGAGCGGATCTGGAAACACCATATATTTT
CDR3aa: CASSLYQGSGSGNTIYF

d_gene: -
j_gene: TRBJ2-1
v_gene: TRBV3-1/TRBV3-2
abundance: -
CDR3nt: TGTGCCAGCAGCAGCGAAGTCGGACTCCGCGCGTTCTTC
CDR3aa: CASSSEVGLRAFF

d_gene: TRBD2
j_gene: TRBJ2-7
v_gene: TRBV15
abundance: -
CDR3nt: TGTGCCACCAGCAGAGTGAGGACAATGACTAGCGGGGCCTACGAGCAGTACTTC
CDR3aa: CATSRVRTMTSGAYEQYF

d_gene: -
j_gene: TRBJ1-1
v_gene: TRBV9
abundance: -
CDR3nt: TGTGCCAGCTCCCCGCGCAGCCCTGGGAGCACTGAAGCTTTCTTT
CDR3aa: CASSPRSPGSTEAFF

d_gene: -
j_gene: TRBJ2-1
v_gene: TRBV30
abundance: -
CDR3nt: TGTGCCTGGATGACTCAAGCTGCCAACGACAATGAGCAGTTCTTC
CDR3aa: CAWMTQAANDNEQFF

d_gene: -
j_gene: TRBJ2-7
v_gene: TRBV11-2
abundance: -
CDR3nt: TGTGCCAGCAGCTCACCAACACAGGCATACGAGCAGTACTTC
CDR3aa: CASSSPTQAYEQYF

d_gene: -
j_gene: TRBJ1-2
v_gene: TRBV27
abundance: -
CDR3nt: TGTGCCAGCAGTCCACCGGGACTAACACCGGACTATGGCTACACCTTC
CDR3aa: CASSPPGLTPDYGYTF

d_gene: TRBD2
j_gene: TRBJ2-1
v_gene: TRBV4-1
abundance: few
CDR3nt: TGCGCCAGCAGCCCCGTAGCGGGAGGACCCTACGAGGAGCAGTTCTTC
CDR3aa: CASSPVAGGPYEEQFF

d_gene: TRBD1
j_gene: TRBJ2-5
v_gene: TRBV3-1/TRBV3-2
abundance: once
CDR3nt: TGTGCCAGCAGCCAAAGGGGGCTGGGTAAAGAGACCCAGTACTTC
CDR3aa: CASSQRGLGKETQYF

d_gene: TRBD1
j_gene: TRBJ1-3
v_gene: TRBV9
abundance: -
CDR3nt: TGTGCCAGCAGCGCCCCCCGGGACAGGGCTGGAAACACCATATATTTT
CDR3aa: CASSAPRDRAGNTIYF

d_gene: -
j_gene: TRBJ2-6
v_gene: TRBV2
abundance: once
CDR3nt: TGTGCCAGCAGTCCGGGTTCTGGGGCCAACGTCCTGACTTTC
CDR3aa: CASSPGSGANVLTF

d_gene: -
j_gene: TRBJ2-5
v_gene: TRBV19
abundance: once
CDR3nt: TGTGCCAGTACTCCGGCAGGCCAAGAGACCCAGTACTTC
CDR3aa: CASTPAGQETQYF

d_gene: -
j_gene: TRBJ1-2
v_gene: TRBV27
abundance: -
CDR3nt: TGTGCCAGCAGCGCGGGACGGAGCTATGGCTACACCTTC
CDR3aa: CASSAGRSYGYTF

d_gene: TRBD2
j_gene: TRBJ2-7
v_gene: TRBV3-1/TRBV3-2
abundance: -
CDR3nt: TGTGCCAGCAGCCGCGGGACTAGCGGGAGTTTGTCGACCTACGAGCAGTACTTC
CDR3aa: CASSRGTSGSLSTYEQYF

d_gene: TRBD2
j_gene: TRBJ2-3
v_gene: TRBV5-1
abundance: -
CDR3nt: TGCGCCAGCAGCCTCCCCCTAGCGGCCCTCACAGATACGCAGTATTTT
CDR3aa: CASSLPLAALTDTQYF

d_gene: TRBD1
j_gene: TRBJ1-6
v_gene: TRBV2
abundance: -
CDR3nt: TGTGCCAGCAGTGTCCCCGGACAGGGGGCTTCAGTTAGGACCCTCCACTTT
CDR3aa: CASSVPGQGASVRTLHF

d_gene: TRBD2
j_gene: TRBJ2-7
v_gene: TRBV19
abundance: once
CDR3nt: TGTGCCAGTATTGGGGGAGGGGACTACGAGCAGTACTTC
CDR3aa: CASIGGGDYEQYF

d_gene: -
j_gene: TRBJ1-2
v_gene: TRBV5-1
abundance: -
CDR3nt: TGCGCCAGCAGCTTGGCAGGGTCGGACTATGGCTACACCTTC
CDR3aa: CASSLAGSDYGYTF

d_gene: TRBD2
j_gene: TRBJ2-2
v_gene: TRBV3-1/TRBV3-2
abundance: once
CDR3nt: TGTGCCAGCAGCGATCCGGGACTAGCGGCCTTGGCGGGGTTCGGGGAGCTGTTTTTT
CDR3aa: CASSDPGLAALAGFGELFF

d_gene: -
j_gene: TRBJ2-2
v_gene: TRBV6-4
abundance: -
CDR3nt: TGTGCCAGCAGTGATGGAGCCACCGGGGAGCTGTTTTTT
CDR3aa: CASSDGATGELFF

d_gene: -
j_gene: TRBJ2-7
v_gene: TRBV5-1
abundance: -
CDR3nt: TGCGCCAGCGGGTCTCTGGGGAGATCCTACGAGCAGTACTTC
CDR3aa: CASGSLGRSYEQYF

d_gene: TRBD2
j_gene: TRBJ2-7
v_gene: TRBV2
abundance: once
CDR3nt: TGTGCCAGCAGTGAAGCTTCCGGGAGGGGCTACGAGCAGTACTTC
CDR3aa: CASSEASGRGYEQYF